Below, one T cell receptor beta chain is given with its context. This CDR3 is 16 amino acids long. From germline, CDR1 is MNHEY and CDR2 SMNVEV (reference sequence). J gave up 0 bases and V 3 bases, and 7 bases lay outside the gene matches. Assay used: immunoSEQ multiplex PCR; TCRdb lists only in-frame clones, some missing. The sample includes around 300,000 clones, around 86% of them seen just once. The record originates from a study of blood T cell repertoires in COVID-19. The TCR comes from a woman aged 40 to 50 who had recovered from COVID-19. The material sequenced was peripheral blood. The chain is built from TRBV27 and TRBJ2-7, with TRBD2 identical over 8 bases. CDR3 amino acids: CASSFRSGATSYEQYF. As DNA, the CDR3 is TGTGCCAGCAGTTTCCGTAGCGGGGCCACCTCCTACGAGCAGTACTTC.